The clone carrying this TCR beta chain was picked up a small number of times. Antigen: not known. The data were obtained in a study of vaccination and CD4 T cells after COVID-19. Broader study findings: Spike mono-reactivity was found in 304 of 307 vaccine-specific clones from convalescent patients.

Germline V gives CDR1 MDHEN, CDR2 SYDVKM. The length of the CDR3 is 14 residues. V was pared by 1 base and J by 3 bases, with 9 bases between. TCRdb itself ran the PCR reads through MiXCR, one entry per CDR3 protein. The repertoire holds roughly 30,000 distinct CDR3 sequences, with 51% as singletons. Time point specified: late sampling 161 to 241 days after vaccination in three convalescent patients. Sequenced material: CD4+ T cells from blood, taken about 7 months after SARS-CoV-2 vaccination. V gene TRBV28 combines with J gene TRBJ1-1; TRBD1 might be the D (6 bases). The receptor was derived from a human donor who had recovered from COVID-19. CDR3: CASSLLGGYTEAFF. CDR3 nucleotide sequence: TGTGCCAGCAGTTTATTAGGGGGGTACACTGAAGCTTTCTTT. The full variable domain, with the rest looked up from reference TRBV28 and TRBJ1-1, is DVKVTQSSRYLVKRTGEKVFLECVQDMDHENMFWYRQDPGLGLRLIYFSYDVKMKEKGDIPEGYSVSREKKERFSLILESASTNQTSMYLCASSLLGGYTEAFFGQGTRLTVV.